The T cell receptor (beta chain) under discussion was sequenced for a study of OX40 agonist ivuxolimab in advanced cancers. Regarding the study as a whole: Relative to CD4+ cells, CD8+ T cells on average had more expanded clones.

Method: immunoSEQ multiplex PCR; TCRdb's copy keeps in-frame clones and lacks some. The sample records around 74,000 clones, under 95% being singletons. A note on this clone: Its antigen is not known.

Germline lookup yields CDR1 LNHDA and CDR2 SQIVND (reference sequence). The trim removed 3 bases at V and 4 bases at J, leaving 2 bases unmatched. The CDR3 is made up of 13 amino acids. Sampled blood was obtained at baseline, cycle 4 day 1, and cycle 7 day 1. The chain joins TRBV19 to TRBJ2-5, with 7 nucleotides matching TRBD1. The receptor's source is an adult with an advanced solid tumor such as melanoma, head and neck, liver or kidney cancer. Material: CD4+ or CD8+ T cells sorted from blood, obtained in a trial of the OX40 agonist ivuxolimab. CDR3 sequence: CASSIDRAETQYF. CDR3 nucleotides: TGTGCCAGTAGTATTGACAGGGCAGAGACCCAGTACTTC.